This TCR beta chain appears in the sequencing data of a study of shared clonotypes between healthy human individuals. Study-wide background: Each donor's CD8 memory used one plate, CD8 naive two, each CD4 subset three.

Per sorted-subset replicate PCR, input was roughly 220 ng DNA, representing 30,000 or so T cell genomes. Per the original methods: Sequence data from immunoSEQ were junction-only and lacked quality scores; consequently, filtering differed. Using immunoSEQ multiplex PCR, the repertoire was profiled, and TCRdb retains in-frame clones only, with some absent. The DNA gave D and trimming, while V, J and clone size come from that table. The profile shows 800,000 to 1,200,000 clones, 75% to 80% of them singletons. The germline CDR1 and CDR2 sequences are SGHRS and YFSETQ. V gave up 4 bases and J gave up 4 bases, with 12 bases separating them. This CDR3 is built from 13 residues. For this clone: Its antigen is still unknown.

Notes on the study in general: The four-donor shared clonotypes exceeded non-shared clonotypes in generation probability, with non-shared ones scoring lower.

The sample taken for sequencing was memory CD4+ T cells from PBMCs. As for subset: CD45RA-negative fraction. The source is a man aged 18-30 years in good health. Some clones in this sample may be carry-over from other donors' samples. The V call is TRBV5-1, the J call TRBJ2-7; tentative D call: TRBD1 (6 bases). The CDR3 loop reads CASSAGGRYEQYF. As DNA, the CDR3 is TGCGCCAGCAGCGCTGGGGGCCGGTACGAGCAGTACTTC.